This note documents a single T cell receptor beta chain sequence. Its target is not known. The germline V gene has CDR1 SGHNT and CDR2 YENEEA. V gave up 1 base and J gave up 2 bases, with 8 bases separating them. This CDR3 is built from 14 residues. The study reverse transcribed the entire isolated RNA, so it sequenced expressed TCRB transcripts. This table comes from immunoSEQ multiplex PCR, and its TCRdb copy is limited to in-frame clones, with some not included. The sample yields 95,000 to 150,000 clones, 16% seen once. The data are from a study of beta chain features in type 1 diabetes. Study information: Sorted cell examination encompassed about 110,000,000 cells across all samples.

Study-wide results and limits: In the patient group, naive, central memory and Treg TCRB repertoires seemed more alike than in the healthy donor group. Lower insertion and higher deletion counts appeared at VDJ junctions in type 1 diabetes patients. There was a moderate but significant shortening of TCRB CDR3s in all four CD4+ subsets of Type 1 diabetes patients.

The clonotype comes from a young man with type 1 diabetes. The J gene is TRBJ2-5, the V gene TRBV11-3; a possible D gene is TRBD2 (6 bases). The sample consisted of central memory CD4+ T cells from blood. CDR3 sequence: CASSLVRGQETQYF. As DNA, the CDR3 is TGTGCCAGCAGCTTAGTGCGGGGACAAGAGACCCAGTACTTC.